This T cell receptor (beta chain) came from a study of OX40 agonist ivuxolimab in advanced cancers. Clones were read by immunoSEQ multiplex PCR, and TCRdb kept only the in-frame ones, dropping some. The table has about 150,000 clones, approximately 94% seen once. Germline V gene lookup returns CDR1 MNHEY and CDR2 SVGAGI. The CDR3 covers 13 residues. The TCR originated in an adult with an advanced solid tumor such as melanoma, head and neck, liver or kidney cancer. This chain links TRBV6-5 with TRBJ2-5; 7 nucleotides match TRBD1. The end of the DNA aligns better with TRBJ2-7, so the J call may be wrong. The sample here was CD4+ or CD8+ T cells sorted from blood, taken in a trial of the OX40 agonist ivuxolimab. CDR3 sequence (DNA): TGTGCCAGCTGGGACAGATTTTCCTACGAGCAGTACTTC. Its protein product is CASWDRFSYEQYF.